This T cell receptor beta chain was obtained from a study of cytotoxic CD8 clonotypes in ibrutinib-treated CLL. The germline V and J ends were trimmed by 5 bases and 1 base, with 11 bases remaining between them. Germline V gene sequence: CDR1 SEHNR, CDR2 FQNEAQ (reference sequence). The CDR3 contains 14 residues. This table comes from immunoSEQ multiplex PCR, and its TCRdb copy is limited to in-frame clones, with some not included. The sample yields about 130,000 clones, 79% seen once. The starting material was PBMCs, obtained after 12 months of ibrutinib treatment. V usage is TRBV7-9 and J usage is TRBJ1-1; unclear D gene. The TCR was taken from a human donor with chronic lymphocytic leukemia. In nucleotides, the CDR3 is TGTGCCAGCAGCATCTCCCGGGGGAACACTGAAGCTTTCTTT. This sequence encodes CASSISRGNTEAFF.